This entry describes one TCR beta chain. Its antigen is still unknown. The CDR3 spans 14 residues. CDR1 is MNHEY, CDR2 SVGAGI, per germline. V lost 6 bases and J 0 bases, leaving 8 bases between the germline ends. The entry originates in a study of T cell responses to AZD1222 COVID-19 vaccine. Sequencing was performed with immunoSEQ multiplex PCR; in TCRdb, only in-frame clones are kept and a portion is missing. The sample carries tens of thousands of clones, around 92% recorded once. Study conclusions and caveats: Seropositivity was recorded at baseline in only a handful of AZD1222 recipients. In a largely white British group with more females than males, clonal diversity was possibly underestimated. Repertoires were obtained solely post-peak T cell response. Vaccination with two AZD1222 doses was followed by a rise in Spike-specific TCR breadth and depth.

The receptor comes from an adult in good health. The material was peripheral blood, obtained on day 0 of AZD1222 vaccination. The chain recombines TRBV6-5 with TRBJ1-4; D gene uncertain. The CDR3 region has the DNA TGTGCCAGCAGATTAATTGCAACTAATGAAAAACTGTTTTTT. As protein: CASRLIATNEKLFF.